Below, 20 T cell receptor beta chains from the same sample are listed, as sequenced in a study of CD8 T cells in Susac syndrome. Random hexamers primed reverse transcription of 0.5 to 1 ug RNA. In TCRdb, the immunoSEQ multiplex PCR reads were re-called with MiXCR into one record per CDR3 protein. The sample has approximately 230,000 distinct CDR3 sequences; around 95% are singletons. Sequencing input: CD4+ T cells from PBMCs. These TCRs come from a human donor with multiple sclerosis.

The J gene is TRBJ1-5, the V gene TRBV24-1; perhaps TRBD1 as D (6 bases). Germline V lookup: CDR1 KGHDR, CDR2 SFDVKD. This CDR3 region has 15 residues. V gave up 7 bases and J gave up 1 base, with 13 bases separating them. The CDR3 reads CATSPGGLSNQPQHF. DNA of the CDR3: TGTGCCACCAGCCCCGGGGGGCTAAGCAATCAGCCCCAGCATTTT.

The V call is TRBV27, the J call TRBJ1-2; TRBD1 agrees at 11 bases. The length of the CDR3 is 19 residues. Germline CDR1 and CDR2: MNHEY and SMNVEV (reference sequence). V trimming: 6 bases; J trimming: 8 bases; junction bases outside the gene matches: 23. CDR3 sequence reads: CASSPIPWRRDRGLSGYTF. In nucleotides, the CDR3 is TGTGCCAGCAGCCCAATTCCGTGGCGAAGGGACAGGGGGTTAAGCGGCTACACCTTC.

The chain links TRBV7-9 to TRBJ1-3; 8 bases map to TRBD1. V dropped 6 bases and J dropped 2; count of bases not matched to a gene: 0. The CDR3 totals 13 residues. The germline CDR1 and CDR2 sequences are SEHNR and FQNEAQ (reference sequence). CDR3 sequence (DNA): TGTGCCAGCAGGACAGGGGCTGGAAACACCATATATTTT. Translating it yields CASRTGAGNTIYF.

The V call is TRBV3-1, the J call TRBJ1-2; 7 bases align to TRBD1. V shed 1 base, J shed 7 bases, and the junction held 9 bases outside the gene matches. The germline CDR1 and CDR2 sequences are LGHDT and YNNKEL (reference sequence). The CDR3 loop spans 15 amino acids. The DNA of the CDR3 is TGTGCCAGCAGCCAAGCCCAGACAGGGTCCTCTGGCTACACCTTC. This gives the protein CASSQAQTGSSGYTF. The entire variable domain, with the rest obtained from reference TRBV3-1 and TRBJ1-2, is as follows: DTAVSQTPKYLVTQMGNDKSIKCEQNLGHDTMYWYKQDSKKFLKIMFSYNNKELIINETVPNRFSPKSPDKAHLNLHINSLELGDSAVYFCASSQAQTGSSGYTFGSGTRLTVV.

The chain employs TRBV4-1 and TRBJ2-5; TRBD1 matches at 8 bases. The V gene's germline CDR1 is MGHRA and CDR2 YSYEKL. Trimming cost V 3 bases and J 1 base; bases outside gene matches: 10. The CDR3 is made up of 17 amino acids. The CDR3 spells CASSHRTGTYTQETQYF. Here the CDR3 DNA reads TGCGCCAGCAGCCACAGGACAGGGACATACACCCAAGAGACCCAGTACTTC.

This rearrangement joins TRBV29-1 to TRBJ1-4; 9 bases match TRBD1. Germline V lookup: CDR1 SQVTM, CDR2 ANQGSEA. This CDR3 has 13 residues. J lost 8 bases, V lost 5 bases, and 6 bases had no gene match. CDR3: CSVRTGAGEKLFF. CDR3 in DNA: TGCAGCGTTCGGACAGGGGCAGGAGAAAAACTGTTTTTT.

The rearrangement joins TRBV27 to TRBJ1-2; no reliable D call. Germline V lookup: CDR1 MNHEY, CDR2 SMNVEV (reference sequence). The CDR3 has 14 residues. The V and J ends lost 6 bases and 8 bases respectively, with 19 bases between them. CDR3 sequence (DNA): TGTGCCAGCAGACCGGCGGGTCTATCCGGGGGCTACACCTTC. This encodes CASRPAGLSGGYTF.

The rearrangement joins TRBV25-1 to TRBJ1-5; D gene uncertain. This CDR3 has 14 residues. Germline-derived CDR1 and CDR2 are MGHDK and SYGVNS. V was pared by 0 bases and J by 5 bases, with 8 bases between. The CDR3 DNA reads TGTGCCAGCAGTGAATATGGAGGGCATCAGCCCCAGCATTTT. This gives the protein CASSEYGGHQPQHF.

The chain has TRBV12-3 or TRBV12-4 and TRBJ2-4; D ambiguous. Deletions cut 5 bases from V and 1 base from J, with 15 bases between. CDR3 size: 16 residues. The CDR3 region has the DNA TGTGCCAGCAGTAGAACCGGTGGCTGGGCCAAAAACATTCAGTACTTC. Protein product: CASSRTGGWAKNIQYF.

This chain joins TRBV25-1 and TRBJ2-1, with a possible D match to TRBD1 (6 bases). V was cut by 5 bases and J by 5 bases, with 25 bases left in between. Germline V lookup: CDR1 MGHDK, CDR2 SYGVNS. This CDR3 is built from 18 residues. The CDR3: CASSPTLGTTPNHNEQFF. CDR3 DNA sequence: TGTGCCAGCAGTCCAACCCTCGGGACAACTCCAAACCACAATGAGCAGTTCTTC.

CDR3: CASTLVPGGANTGELFF. The CDR3 bases are TGTGCCAGCACCCTGGTCCCAGGGGGCGCGAACACCGGGGAGCTGTTTTTT. This sequence joins TRBV6-1 and TRBJ2-2, with 8 bases matching TRBD1. CDR1 MNHNS and CDR2 SASEGT come from the germline V gene. This CDR3 spans 17 amino acids. V trimming: 7 bases; J trimming: 0 bases; junction bases outside the gene matches: 10.

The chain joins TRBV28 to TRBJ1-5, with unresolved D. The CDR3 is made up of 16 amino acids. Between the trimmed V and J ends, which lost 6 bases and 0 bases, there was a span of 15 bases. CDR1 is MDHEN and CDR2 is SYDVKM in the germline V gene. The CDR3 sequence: CASSLRFTISNQPQHF. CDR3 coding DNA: TGTGCCAGCAGCCTCCGGTTCACGATTAGCAATCAGCCCCAGCATTTT.

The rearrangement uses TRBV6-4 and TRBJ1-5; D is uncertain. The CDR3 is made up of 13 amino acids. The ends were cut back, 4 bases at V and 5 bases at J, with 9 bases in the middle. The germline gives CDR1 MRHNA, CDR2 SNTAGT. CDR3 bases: TGTGCCAGCAGTGGGGAGGCTGATCAGCCCCAGCATTTT. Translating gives CASSGEADQPQHF.

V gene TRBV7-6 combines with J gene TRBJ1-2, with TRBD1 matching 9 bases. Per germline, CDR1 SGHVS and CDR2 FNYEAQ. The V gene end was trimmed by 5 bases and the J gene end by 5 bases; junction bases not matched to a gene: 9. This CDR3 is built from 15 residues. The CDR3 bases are TGTGCCAGCAGCGAATTACAGGGGGCACGGTATGGCTACACCTTC. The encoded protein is CASSELQGARYGYTF.

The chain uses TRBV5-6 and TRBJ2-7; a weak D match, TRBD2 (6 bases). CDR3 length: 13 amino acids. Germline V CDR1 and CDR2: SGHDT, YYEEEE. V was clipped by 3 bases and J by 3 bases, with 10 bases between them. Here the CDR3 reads CASSWGLNYEQYV. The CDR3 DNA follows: TGTGCCAGCAGCTGGGGACTCAACTACGAGCAGTACGTC.

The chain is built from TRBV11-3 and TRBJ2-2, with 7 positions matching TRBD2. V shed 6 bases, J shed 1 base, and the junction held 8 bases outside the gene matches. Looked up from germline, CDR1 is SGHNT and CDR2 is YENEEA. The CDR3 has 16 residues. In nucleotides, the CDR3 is TGTGCCAGCAGGACAGCGCCTAGCGGGAACACCGGGGAGCTGTTTTTT. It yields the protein CASRTAPSGNTGELFF.

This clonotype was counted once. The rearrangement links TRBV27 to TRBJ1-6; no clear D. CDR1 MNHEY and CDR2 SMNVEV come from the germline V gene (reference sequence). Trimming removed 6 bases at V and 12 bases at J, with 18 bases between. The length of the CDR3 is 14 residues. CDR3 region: CASRTWPRSGPLHF. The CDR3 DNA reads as TGTGCCAGCAGAACGTGGCCCCGAAGCGGACCCCTCCACTTT.

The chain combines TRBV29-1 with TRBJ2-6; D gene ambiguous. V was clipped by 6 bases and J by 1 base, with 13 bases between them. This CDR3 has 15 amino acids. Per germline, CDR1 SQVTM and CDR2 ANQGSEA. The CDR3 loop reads CSVAQVGSGANVLTF. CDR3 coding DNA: TGCAGCGTGGCCCAGGTAGGGTCTGGGGCCAACGTCCTGACTTTC.

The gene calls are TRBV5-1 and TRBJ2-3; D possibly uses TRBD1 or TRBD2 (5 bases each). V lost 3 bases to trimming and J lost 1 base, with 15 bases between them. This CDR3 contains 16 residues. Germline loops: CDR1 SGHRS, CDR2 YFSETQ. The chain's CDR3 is CASSWGPASGTDTQYF. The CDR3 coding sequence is TGCGCCAGCAGCTGGGGACCGGCGAGCGGCACAGATACGCAGTATTTT.

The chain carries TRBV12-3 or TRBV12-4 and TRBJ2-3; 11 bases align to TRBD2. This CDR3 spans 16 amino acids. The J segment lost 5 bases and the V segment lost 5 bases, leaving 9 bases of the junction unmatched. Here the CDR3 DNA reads TGTGCCAGCAGTCGGGGGACTAGCGGTGCCGAAGATACGCAGTATTTT. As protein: CASSRGTSGAEDTQYF.